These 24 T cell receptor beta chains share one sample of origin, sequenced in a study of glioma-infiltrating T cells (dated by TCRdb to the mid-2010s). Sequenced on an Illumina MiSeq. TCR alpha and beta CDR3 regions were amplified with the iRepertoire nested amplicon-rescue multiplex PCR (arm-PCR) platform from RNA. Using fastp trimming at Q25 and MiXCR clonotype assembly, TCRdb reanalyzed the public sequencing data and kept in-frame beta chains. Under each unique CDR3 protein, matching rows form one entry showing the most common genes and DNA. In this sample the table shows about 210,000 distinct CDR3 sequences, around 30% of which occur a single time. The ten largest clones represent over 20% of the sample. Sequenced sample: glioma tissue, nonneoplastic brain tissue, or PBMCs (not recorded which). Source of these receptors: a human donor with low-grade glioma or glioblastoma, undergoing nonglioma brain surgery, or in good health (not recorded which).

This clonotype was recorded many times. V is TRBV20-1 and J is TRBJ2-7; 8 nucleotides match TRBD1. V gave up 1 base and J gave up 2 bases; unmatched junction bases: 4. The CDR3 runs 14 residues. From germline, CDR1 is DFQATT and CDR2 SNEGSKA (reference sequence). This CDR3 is CSARGTGSTYEQYF. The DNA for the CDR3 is TGCAGTGCTAGAGGGACAGGGAGTACCTACGAGCAGTACTTC.

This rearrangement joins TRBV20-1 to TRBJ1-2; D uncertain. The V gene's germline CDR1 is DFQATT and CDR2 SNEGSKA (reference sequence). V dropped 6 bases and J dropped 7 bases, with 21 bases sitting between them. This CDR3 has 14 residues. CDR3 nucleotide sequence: TGCAGTGCCAGCAGTTTGGAGTGGTACTCTGGCTACACCTTC. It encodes CSASSLEWYSGYTF.

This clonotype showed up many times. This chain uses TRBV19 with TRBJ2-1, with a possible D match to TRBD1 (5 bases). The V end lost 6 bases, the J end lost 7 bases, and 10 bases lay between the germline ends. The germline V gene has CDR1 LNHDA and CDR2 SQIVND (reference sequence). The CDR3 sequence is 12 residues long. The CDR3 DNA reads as TGTGCCAGTAGCCAGGGCGAGAATGAGCAGTTCTTC. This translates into CASSQGENEQFF.

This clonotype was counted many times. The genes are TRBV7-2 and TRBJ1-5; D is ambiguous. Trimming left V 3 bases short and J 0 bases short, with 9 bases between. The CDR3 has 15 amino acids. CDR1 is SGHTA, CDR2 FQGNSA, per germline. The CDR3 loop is CASSLGGNSNQPQHF. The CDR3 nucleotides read TGTGCCAGCAGCTTGGGAGGAAATAGCAATCAGCCCCAGCATTTT.

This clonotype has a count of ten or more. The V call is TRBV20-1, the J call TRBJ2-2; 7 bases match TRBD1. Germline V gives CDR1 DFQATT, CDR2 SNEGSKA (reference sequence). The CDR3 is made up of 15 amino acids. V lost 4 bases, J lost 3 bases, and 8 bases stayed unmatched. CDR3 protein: CSAKLTGQHTGELFF. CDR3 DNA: TGCAGTGCTAAGCTGACAGGGCAACACACCGGGGAGCTGTTTTTT.

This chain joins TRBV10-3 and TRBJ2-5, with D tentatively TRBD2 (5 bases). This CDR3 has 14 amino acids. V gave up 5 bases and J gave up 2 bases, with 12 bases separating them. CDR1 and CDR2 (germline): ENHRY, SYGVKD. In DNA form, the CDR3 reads TGTGCCATCAGTAAGAGGGAGACGCAAGAGACCCAGTACTTC. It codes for CAISKRETQETQYF.

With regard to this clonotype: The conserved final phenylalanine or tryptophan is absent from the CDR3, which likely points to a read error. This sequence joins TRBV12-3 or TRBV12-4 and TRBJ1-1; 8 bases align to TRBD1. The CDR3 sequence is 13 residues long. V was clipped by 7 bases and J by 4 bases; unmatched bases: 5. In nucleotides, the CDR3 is TGTGCCAGCAACAGACAGGGGCTCACTGAAGCTTTCCTT. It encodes CASNRQGLTEAFL.

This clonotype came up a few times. This CDR3 reads CSVPPTAWGNEQFF. CDR3 DNA sequence: TGCAGCGTTCCTCCCACGGCGTGGGGAAATGAGCAGTTCTTC. The V call is TRBV29-1, the J call TRBJ2-1; D gene unclear. The germline V and J ends were trimmed by 5 bases and 7 bases, with 18 bases remaining between them. Per the germline V gene, CDR1 is SQVTM and CDR2 is ANQGSEA. The CDR3 spans 14 residues.

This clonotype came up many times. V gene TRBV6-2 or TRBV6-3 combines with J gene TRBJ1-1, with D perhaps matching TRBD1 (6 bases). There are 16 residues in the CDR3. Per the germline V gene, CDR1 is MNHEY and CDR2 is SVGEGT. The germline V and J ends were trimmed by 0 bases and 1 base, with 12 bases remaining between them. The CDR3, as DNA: TGTGCCAGCAGTTACTCGCGGGGGCGGAGGAACACTGAAGCTTTCTTT. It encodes CASSYSRGRRNTEAFF.

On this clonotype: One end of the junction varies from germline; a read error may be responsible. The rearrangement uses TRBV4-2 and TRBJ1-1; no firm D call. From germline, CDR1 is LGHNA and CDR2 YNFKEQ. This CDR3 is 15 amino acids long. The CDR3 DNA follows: TGTGCCAGCATCCAAGAAGAGCAGGAGAACACTGAAGCTTTCTTT. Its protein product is CASIQEEQENTEAFF.

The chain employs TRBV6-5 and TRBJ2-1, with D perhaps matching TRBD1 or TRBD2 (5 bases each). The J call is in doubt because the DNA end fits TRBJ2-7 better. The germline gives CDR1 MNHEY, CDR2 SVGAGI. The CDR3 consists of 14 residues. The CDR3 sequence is CASSPRGASYEQYF. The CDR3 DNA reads TGTGCCAGCAGTCCAAGGGGAGCCTCCTACGAGCAGTACTTC.

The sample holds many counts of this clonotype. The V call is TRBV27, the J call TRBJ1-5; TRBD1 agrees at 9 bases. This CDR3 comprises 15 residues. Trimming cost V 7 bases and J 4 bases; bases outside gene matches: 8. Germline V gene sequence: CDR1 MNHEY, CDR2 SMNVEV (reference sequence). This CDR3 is CASKFRTGDNQPQHF. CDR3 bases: TGTGCCAGCAAATTTCGGACAGGGGATAATCAGCCCCAGCATTTT.

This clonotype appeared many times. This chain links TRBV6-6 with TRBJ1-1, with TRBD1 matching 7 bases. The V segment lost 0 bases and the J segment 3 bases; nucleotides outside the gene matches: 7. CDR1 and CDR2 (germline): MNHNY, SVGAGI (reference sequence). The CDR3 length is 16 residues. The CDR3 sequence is CASSYSQGLGHTEAFF. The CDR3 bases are TGTGCCAGCAGTTACTCACAGGGGCTCGGACACACTGAAGCTTTCTTT.

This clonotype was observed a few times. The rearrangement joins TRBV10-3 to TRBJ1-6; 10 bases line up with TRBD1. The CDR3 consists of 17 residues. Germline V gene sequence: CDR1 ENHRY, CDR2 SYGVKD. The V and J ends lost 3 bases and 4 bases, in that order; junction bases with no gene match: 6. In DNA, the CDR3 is TGTGCCATCAGTGACCCGGGGACAGGGGCATATAATTCACCCCTCCACTTT. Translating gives CAISDPGTGAYNSPLHF.

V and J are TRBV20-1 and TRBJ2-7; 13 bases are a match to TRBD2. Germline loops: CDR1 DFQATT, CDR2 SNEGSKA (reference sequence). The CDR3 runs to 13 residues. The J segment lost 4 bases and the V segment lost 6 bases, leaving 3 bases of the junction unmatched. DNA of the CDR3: TGCAGTGCGGGGACTAGCGGGATTTACGAGCAGTACTTC. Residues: CSAGTSGIYEQYF.

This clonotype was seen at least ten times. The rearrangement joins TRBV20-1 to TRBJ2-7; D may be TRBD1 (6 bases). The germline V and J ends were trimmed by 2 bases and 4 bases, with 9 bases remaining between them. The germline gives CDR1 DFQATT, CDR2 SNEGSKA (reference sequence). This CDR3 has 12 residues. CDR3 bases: TGCAGTGCTAGACAGGGGCCTTACGAGCAGTACTTC. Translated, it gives CSARQGPYEQYF.

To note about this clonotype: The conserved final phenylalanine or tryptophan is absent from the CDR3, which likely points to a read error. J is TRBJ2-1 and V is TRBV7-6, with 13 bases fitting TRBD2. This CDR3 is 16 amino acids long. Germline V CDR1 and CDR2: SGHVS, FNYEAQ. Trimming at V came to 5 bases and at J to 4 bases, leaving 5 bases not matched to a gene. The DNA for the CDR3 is TGTGCCAGCAGCCCCCCGGGACTAGCGGGGTACAATGAGCAGTTCTTA. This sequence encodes CASSPPGLAGYNEQFL.

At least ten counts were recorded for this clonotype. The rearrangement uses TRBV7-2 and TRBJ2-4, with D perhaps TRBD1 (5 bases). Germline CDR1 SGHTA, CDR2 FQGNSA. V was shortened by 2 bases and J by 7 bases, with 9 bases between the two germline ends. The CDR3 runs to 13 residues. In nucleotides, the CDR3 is TGTGCCAGCAGCTTACAGGGTGGGAACATTCAGTACTTC. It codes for CASSLQGGNIQYF.

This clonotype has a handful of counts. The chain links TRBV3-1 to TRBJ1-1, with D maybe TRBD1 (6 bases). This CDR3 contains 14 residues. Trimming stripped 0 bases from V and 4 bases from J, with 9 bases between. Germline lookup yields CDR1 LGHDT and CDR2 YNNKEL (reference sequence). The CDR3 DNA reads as TGTGCCAGCAGCCAAGAACAGGGTGCCACTGAAGCTTTCTTT. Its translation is CASSQEQGATEAFF.

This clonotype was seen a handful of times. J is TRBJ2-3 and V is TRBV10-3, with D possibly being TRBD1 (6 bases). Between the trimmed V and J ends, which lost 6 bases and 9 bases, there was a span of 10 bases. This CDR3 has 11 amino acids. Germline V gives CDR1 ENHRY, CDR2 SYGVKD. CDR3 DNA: TGTGCCATCAGAGAGGGGGACACGCAGTATTTT. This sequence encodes CAIREGDTQYF.

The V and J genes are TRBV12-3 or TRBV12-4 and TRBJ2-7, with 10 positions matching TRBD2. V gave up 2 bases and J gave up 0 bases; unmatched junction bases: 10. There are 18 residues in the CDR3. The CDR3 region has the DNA TGTGCCAGCAGTTTATCCGATCTAGCGGGAGTCCTCTCCTACGAGCAGTACTTC. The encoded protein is CASSLSDLAGVLSYEQYF.

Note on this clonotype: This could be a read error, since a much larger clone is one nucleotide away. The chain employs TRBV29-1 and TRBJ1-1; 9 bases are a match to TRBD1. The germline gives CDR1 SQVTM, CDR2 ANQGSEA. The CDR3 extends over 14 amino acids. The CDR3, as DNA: TGCAGCGGGGTCAAACAGGGGGCGAACACTGAAGGTTTCTTT. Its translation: CSGVKQGANTEGFF.

The DNA of the CDR3 is TGTGCCAGTGACCAAGGCAGACAAGAGACCCAGTACTTC. This translates into CASDQGRQETQYF. The V call is TRBV19, the J call TRBJ2-5, with D hard to call. Germline V gene data show CDR1 as LNHDA and CDR2 as SQIVND (reference sequence). V gave up 8 bases and J gave up 2 bases, with 12 bases separating them. The CDR3 length is 13 residues.

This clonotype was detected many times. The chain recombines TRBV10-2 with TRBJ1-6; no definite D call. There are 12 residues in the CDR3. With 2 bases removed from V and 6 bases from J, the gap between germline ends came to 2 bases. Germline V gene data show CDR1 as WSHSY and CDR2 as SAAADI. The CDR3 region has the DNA TGCGCCAGCAGTGAGACTAATTCACCCCTCCACTTT. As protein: CASSETNSPLHF.